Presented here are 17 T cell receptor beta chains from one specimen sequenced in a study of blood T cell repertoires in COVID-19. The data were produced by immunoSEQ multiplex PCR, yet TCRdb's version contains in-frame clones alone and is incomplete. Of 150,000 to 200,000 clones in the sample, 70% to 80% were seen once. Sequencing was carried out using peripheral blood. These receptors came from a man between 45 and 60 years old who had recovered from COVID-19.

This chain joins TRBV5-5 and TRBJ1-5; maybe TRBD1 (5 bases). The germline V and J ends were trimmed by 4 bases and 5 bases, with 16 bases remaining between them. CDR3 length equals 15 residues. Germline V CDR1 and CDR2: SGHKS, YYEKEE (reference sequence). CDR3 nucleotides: TGTGCCAGCAGCCCGACTGGACACACGGATCAGCCCCAGCATTTT. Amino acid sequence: CASSPTGHTDQPQHF.

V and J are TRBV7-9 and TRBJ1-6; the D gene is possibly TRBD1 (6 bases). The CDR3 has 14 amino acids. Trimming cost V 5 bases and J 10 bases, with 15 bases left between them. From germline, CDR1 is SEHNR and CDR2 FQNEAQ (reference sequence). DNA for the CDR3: TGTGCCAGCAGCCCCTCGGTGAGGGGGTCACCCCTCCACTTT. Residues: CASSPSVRGSPLHF.

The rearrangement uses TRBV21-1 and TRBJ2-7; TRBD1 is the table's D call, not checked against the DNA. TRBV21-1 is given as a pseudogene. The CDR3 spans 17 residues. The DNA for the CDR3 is TGTGCCAGCAGCAAAGCGCGCGGGACAGGGGTTACCTACGAGCAGTACTTC. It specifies CASSKARGTGVTYEQYF.

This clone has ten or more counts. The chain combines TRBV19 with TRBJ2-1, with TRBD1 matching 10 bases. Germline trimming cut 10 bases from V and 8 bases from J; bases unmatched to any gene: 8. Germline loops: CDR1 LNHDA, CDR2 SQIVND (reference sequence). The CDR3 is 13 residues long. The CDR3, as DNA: TGTGCCACCATCGGACAGGGGGGGTATGAGCAGTTCTTC. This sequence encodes CATIGQGGYEQFF.

The CDR3 DNA reads as TGTGCCAGCCCAATAGCGGGGGGTAGCACAGATACGCAGTATTTT. It is translated as CASPIAGGSTDTQYF. The V call is TRBV18, the J call TRBJ2-3; 10 nucleotides line up with TRBD2. Germline V lookup: CDR1 KGHSH, CDR2 LQKENI. With V trimmed by 8 bases and J by 0 bases, 5 bases remained unmatched. The CDR3 length is 15 residues. The variable domain in full, with the rest retrieved from reference TRBV18 and TRBJ2-3, is NAGVMQNPRHLVRRRGQEARLRCSPMKGHSHVYWYRQLPEEGLKFMVYLQKENIIDESGMPKERFSAEFPKEGPSILRIQQVVRGDSAAYFCASPIAGGSTDTQYFGPGTRLTVL.

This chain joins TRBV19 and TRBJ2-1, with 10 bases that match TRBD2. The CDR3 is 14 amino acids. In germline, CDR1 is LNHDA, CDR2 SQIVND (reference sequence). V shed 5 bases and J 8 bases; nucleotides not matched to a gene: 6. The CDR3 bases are TGTGCCAGTAGTCCTAGCGGGAGTGTATATGAGCAGTTCTTC. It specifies CASSPSGSVYEQFF.

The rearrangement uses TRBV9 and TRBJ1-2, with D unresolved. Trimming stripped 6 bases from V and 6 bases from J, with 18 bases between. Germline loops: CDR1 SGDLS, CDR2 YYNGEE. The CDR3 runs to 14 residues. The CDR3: CASTAFGRQDGYTF. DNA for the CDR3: TGTGCCAGCACCGCATTTGGGAGGCAGGATGGCTACACCTTC.

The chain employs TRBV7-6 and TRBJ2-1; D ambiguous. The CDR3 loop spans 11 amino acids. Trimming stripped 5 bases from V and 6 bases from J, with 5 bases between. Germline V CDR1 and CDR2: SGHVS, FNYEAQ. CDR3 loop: CASSPGNEQFF. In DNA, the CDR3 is TGTGCCAGCAGCCCCGGCAATGAGCAGTTCTTC.

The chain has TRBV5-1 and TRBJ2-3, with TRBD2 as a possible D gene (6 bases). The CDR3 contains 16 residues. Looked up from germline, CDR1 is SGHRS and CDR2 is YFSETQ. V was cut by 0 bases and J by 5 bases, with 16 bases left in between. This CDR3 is CASSLAGGREVDTQYF. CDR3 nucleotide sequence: TGCGCCAGCAGCTTGGCCGGAGGCAGGGAGGTAGATACGCAGTATTTT.

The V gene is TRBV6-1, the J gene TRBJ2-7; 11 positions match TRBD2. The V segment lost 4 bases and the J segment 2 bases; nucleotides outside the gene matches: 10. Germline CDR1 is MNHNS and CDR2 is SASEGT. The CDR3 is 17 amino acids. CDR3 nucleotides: TGTGCCAGCAGTGGGAGCTCCGGGACTAGCGGCACCTACGAGCAGTACTTC. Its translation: CASSGSSGTSGTYEQYF.

The CDR3 sequence is CASSLGTQGRRETQYF. Here the CDR3 DNA reads TGCGCCAGCAGCTTGGGGACACAGGGTCGGAGGGAGACCCAGTACTTC. The V and J genes are TRBV5-1 and TRBJ2-5; weak D call: TRBD1 (6 bases). The V gene lost 0 bases and the J gene lost 5 bases, with 17 bases spanning the gap. The CDR3 length is 16 residues. Germline V gene lookup returns CDR1 SGHRS and CDR2 YFSETQ.

This CDR3 reads CASSPLNEQFF. For the CDR3, the DNA is TGTGCCAGCAGCCCCCTCAATGAGCAGTTCTTC. The rearrangement links TRBV11-2 to TRBJ2-1; D ambiguous. The length of the CDR3 is 11 residues. Trimming cost V 5 bases and J 6 bases, with 5 bases left between them. Germline CDR1 reads SGHAT; CDR2 reads FQNNGV.

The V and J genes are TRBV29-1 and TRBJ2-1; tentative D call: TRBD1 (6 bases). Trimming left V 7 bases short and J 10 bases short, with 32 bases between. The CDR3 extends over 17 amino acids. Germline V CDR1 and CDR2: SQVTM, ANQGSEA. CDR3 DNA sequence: TGCAGCGCCAATTCCAGTCCCCGGACAGTTTTAAGGTCGGAGCAGTTCTTC. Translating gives CSANSSPRTVLRSEQFF.

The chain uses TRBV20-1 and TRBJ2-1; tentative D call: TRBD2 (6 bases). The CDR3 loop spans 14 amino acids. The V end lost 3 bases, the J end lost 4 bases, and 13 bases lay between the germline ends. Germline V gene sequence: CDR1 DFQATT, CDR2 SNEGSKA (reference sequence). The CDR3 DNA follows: TGCAGTGCTAGTCGGCGGGGAGATTACAATGAGCAGTTCTTC. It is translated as CSASRRGDYNEQFF.

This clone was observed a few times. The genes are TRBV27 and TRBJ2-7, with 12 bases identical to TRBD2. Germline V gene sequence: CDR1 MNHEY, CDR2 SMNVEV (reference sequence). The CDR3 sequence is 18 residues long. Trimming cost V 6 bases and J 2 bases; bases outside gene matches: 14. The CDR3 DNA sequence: TGTGCCAGCAGCCGGAACGGACTAGCGGGGCAGAGGCCCTACGAGCAGTACTTC. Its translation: CASSRNGLAGQRPYEQYF.

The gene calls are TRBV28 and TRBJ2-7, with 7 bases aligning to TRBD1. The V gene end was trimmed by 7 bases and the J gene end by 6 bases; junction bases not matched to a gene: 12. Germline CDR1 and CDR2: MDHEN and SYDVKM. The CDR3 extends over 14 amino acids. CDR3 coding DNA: TGTGCCAGCACCACAACGCCGACAGGGATCGAGCAGTACTTC. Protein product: CASTTTPTGIEQYF.

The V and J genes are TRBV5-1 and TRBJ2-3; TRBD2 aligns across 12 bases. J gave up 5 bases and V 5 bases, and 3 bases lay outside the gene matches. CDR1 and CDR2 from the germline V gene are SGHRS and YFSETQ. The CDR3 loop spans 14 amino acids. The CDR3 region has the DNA TGCGCCAGCAGGACTAGCGGGAGAGAAGATACGCAGTATTTT. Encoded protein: CASRTSGREDTQYF.